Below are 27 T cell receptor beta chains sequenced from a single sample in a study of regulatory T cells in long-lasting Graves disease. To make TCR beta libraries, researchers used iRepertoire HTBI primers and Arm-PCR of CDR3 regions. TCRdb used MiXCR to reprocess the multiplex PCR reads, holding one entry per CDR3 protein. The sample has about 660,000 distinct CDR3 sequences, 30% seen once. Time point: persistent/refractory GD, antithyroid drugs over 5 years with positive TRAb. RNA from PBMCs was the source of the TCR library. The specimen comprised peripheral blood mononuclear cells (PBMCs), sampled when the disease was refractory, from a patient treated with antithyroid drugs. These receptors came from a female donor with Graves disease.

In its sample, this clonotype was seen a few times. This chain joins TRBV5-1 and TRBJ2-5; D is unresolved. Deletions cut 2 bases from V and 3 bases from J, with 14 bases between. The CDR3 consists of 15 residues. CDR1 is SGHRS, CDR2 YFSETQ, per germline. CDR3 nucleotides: TGCGCCAGCAGCTTATCCGAAGGAAACAAAGAGACCCAGTACTTC. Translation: CASSLSEGNKETQYF.

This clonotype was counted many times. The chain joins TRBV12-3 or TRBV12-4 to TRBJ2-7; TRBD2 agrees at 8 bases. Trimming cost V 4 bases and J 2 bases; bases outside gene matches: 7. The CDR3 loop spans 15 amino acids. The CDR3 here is CASSSNPGGPYEQYF. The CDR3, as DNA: TGTGCCAGCAGTTCGAACCCGGGAGGGCCCTACGAGCAGTACTTC.

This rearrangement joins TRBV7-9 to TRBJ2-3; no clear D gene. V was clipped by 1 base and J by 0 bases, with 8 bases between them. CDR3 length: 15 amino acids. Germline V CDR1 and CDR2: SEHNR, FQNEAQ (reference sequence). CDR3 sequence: CASSLVRTSTDTQYF. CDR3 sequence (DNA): TGTGCCAGCAGCTTAGTGAGGACGAGCACAGATACGCAGTATTTT. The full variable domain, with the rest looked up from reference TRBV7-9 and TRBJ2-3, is DTGVSQNPRHKITKRGQNVTFRCDPISEHNRLYWYRQTLGQGPEFLTYFQNEAQLEKSRLLSDRFSAERPKGSFSTLEIQRTEQGDSAMYLCASSLVRTSTDTQYFGPGTRLTVL.

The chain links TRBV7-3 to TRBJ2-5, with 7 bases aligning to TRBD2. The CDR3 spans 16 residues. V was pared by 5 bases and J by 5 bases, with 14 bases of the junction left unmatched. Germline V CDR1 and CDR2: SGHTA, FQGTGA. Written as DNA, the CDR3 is TGTGCCAGCAGCCAAACGGGGGGAACCCCAGGGGAGACCCAGTACTTC. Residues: CASSQTGGTPGETQYF.

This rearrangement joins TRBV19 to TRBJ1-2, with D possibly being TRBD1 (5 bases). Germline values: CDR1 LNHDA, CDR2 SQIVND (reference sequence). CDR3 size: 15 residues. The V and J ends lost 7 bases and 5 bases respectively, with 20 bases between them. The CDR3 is CASTPSQGRVYGYTF. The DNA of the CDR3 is TGTGCCAGTACCCCATCCCAGGGTAGGGTTTATGGCTACACCTTC.

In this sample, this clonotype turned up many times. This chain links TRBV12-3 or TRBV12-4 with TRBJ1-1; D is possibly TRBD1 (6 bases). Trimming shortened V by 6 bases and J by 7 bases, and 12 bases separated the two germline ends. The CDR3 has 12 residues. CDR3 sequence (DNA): TGTGCCAGCAGCCCCGGACAGCTTGAAGCTTTCTTT. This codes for CASSPGQLEAFF.

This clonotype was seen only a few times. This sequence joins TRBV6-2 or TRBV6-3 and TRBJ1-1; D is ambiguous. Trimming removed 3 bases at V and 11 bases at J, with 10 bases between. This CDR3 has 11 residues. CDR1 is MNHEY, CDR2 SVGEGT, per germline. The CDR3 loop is CASSYEAHAFF. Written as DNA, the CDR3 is TGTGCCAGCAGTTATGAGGCACACGCTTTCTTT.

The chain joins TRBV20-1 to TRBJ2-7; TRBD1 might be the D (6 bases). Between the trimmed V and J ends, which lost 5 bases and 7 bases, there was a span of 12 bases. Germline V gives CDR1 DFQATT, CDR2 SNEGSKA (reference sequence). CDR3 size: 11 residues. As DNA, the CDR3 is TGCAGTGCTCCCGACAGGCGGGAGCAGTACTTC. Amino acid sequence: CSAPDRREQYF.

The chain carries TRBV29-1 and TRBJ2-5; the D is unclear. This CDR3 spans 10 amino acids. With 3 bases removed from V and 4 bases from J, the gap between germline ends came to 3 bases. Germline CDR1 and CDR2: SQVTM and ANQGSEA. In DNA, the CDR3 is TGCAGCGTTGACTCAGAGACCCAGTACTTC. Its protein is CSVDSETQYF.

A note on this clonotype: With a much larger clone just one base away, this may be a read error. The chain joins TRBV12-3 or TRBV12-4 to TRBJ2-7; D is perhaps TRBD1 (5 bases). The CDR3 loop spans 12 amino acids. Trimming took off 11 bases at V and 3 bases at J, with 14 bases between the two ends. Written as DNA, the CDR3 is TGTGCCTCAGGGAACCCCGACTACGAGCAGTACTTC. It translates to CASGNPDYEQYF.

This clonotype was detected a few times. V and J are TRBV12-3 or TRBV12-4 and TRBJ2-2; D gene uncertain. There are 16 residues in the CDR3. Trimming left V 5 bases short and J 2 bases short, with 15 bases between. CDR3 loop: CASSRPGEANTGELFF. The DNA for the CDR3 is TGTGCCAGCAGTCGCCCTGGTGAGGCAAACACCGGGGAGCTGTTTTTT.

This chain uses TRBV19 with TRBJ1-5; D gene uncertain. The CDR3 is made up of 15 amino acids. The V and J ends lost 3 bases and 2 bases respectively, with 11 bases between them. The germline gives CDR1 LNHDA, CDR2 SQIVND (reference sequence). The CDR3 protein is CASSIGQEGNQPQHF. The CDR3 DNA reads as TGTGCCAGTAGTATTGGCCAGGAGGGCAATCAGCCCCAGCATTTT.

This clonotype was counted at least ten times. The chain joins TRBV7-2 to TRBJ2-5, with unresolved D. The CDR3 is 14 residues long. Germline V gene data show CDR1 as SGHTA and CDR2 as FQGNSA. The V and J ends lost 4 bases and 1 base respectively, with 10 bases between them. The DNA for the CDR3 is TGTGCCAGCAGCTCAGACTGGGGCCAAGAGACCCAGTACTTC. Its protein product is CASSSDWGQETQYF.

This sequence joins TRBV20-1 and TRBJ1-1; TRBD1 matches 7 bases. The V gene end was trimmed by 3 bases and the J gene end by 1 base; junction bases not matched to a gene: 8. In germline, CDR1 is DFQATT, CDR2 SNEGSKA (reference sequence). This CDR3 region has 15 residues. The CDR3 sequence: CSASDIQGGNTEAFF. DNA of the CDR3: TGCAGTGCTAGTGATATCCAGGGGGGGAACACTGAAGCTTTCTTT.

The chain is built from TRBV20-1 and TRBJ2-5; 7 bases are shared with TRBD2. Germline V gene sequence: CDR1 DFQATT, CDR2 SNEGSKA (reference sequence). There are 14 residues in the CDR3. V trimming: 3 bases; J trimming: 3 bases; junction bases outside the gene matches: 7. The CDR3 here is CSASGTSAKETQYF. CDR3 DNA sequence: TGCAGTGCTAGTGGTACTAGCGCTAAAGAGACCCAGTACTTC.

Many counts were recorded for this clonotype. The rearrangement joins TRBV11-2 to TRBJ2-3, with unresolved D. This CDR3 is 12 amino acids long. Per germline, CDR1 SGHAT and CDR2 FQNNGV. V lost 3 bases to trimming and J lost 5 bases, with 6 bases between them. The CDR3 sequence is CASSFFGDTQYF. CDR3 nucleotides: TGTGCCAGCAGCTTCTTCGGAGATACGCAGTATTTT.

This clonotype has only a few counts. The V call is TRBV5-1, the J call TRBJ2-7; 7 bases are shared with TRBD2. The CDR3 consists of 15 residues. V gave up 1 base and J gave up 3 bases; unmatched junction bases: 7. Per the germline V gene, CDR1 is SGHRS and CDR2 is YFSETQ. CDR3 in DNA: TGCGCCAGCAGCTTGCTAGGCGGGAGCGTCTACGAGCAGTACTTC. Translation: CASSLLGGSVYEQYF. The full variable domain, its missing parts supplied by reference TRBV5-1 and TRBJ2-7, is KAGVTQTPRYLIKTRGQQVTLSCSPISGHRSVSWYQQTPGQGLQFLFEYFSETQRNKGNFPGRFSGRQFSNSRSEMNVSTLELGDSALYLCASSLLGGSVYEQYFGPGTRLTVT.

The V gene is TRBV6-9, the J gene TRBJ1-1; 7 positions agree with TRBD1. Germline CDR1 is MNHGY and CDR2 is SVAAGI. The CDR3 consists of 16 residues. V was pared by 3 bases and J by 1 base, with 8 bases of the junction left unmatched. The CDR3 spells CASSYSEGAGNTEAFF. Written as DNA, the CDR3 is TGTGCCAGCAGTTACTCAGAGGGGGCAGGGAACACTGAAGCTTTCTTT.

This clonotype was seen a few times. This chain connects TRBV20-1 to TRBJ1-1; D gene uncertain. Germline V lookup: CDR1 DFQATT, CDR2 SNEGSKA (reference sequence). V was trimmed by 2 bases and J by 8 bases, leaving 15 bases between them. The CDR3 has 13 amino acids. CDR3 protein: CSARMGAGGEAFF. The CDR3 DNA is TGCAGTGCTAGAATGGGAGCGGGCGGGGAAGCTTTCTTT.

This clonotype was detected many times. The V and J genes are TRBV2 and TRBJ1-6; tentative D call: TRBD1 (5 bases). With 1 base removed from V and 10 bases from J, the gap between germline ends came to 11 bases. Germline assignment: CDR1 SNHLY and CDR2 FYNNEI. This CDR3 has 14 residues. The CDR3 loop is CASSEELEGSPLHF. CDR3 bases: TGTGCCAGCAGTGAAGAACTGGAGGGGTCACCCCTCCACTTT.

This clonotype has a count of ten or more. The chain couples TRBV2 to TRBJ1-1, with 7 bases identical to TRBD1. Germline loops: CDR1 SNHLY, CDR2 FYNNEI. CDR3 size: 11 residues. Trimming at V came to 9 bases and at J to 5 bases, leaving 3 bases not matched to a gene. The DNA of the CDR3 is TGTGCCAGGACAGGGAGTACTGAAGCTTTCTTT. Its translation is CARTGSTEAFF.

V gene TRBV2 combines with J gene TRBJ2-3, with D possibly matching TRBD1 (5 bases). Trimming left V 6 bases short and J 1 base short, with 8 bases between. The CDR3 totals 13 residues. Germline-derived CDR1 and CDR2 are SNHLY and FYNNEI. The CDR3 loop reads CASRETGTDTQYF. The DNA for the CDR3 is TGTGCCAGCAGGGAGACAGGCACAGATACGCAGTATTTT.

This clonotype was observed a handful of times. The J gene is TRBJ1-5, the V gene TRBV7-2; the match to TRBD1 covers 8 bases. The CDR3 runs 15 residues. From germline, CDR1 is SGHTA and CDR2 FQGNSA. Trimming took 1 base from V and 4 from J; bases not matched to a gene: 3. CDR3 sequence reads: CASSLGDRINQPQHF. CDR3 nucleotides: TGTGCCAGCAGCTTAGGGGACAGGATTAATCAGCCCCAGCATTTT. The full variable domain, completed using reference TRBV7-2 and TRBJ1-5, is GAGVSQSPSNKVTEKGKDVELRCDPISGHTALYWYRQSLGQGLEFLIYFQGNSAPDKSGLPSDRFSAERTGGSVSTLTIQRTQQEDSAVYLCASSLGDRINQPQHFGDGTRLSIL.

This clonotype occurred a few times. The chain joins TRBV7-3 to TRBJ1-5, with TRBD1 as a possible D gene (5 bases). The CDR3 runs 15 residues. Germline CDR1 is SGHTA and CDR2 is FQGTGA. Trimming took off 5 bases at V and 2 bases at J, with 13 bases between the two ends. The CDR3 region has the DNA TGTGCCAGCAGCAAGATCGGGGGGGGCAATCAGCCCCAGCATTTT. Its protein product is CASSKIGGGNQPQHF. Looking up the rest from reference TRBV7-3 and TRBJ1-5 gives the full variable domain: GAGVSQTPSNKVTEKGKYVELRCDPISGHTALYWYRQSLGQGPEFLIYFQGTGAADDSGLPNDRFFAVRPEGSVSTLKIQRTERGDSAVYLCASSKIGGGNQPQHFGDGTRLSIL.

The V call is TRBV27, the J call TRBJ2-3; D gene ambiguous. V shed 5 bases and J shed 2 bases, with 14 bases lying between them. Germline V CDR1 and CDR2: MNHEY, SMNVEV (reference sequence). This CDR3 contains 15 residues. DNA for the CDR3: TGTGCCAGCAGTATCCTCCAGAGCCCCACAGATACGCAGTATTTT. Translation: CASSILQSPTDTQYF.

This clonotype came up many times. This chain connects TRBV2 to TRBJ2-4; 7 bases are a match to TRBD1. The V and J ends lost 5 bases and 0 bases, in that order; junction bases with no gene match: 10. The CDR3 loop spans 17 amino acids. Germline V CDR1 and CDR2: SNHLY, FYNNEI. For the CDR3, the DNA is TGTGCCAGCAGTCAAGAGGGGGCCAGACTAGCCAAAAACATTCAGTACTTC. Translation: CASSQEGARLAKNIQYF.

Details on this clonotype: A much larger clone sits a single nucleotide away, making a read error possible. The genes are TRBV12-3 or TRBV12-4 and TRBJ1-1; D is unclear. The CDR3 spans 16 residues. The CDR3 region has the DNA TGTGCCAGCAGCAGGACTCTTCCCCAAACTTACACTGAAGCTTCCTTT. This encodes CASSRTLPQTYTEASF.